A selection of T cell receptor beta chains follows, all from one sample in a study of T-cell memory formation after mild COVID-19. TCRdb reprocessed the 5' RACE reads via MiXCR and lists one record per CDR3 protein. The table lists under 350,000 distinct CDR3 sequences, roughly 16% of them singletons, with roughly 24% in the top ten. The source material was PBMCs or a T cell subset sorted from them (not recorded which). All receptors derive from a man aged 18 to 30 who had mild COVID-19 (a few samples of this study predate the infection). Cell type and time point are not known. Each CDR3 is given with its conserved first and last residue. Each record gives: J gene, clone size, V gene, D gene, CDR3 protein, CDR3 DNA. A D gene is named only where the DNA matches it firmly. Where a row states a size, it is once, few, many or the class of an expanded clone; other rows omit it.

j_gene: TRBJ1-4; abundance: few; v_gene: TRBV27; d_gene: NA; CDR3aa: CATARGATNEKLFF; CDR3nt: TGTGCCACCGCGCGGGGGGCAACTAATGAAAAACTGTTTTTT
j_gene: TRBJ2-1; abundance: NA; v_gene: TRBV20-1; d_gene: NA; CDR3aa: CSARVQGFYNEQFF; CDR3nt: TGCAGTGCTAGGGTCCAGGGGTTCTACAATGAGCAGTTCTTC
j_gene: TRBJ2-7; abundance: many; v_gene: TRBV4-2; d_gene: NA; CDR3aa: CASSQAASRSHEQYF; CDR3nt: TGTGCCAGCAGCCAAGCTGCTTCGAGGTCTCACGAGCAGTACTTC
j_gene: TRBJ1-1; abundance: few; v_gene: TRBV25-1; d_gene: NA; CDR3aa: CASSDYPAGEAFF; CDR3nt: TGTGCCAGCAGTGATTATCCCGCAGGTGAAGCTTTCTTT
j_gene: TRBJ2-2; abundance: few; v_gene: TRBV7-9; d_gene: NA; CDR3aa: CASSPDTALNTGELFF; CDR3nt: TGTGCCAGCAGCCCGGACACCGCCTTAAACACCGGGGAGCTGTTTTTT
j_gene: TRBJ1-1; abundance: NA; v_gene: TRBV19; d_gene: NA; CDR3aa: CASSIDALRENTEAFF; CDR3nt: TGTGCCAGTAGTATAGATGCCCTTAGGGAAAACACTGAAGCTTTCTTT
j_gene: TRBJ1-2; abundance: few; v_gene: TRBV6-6; d_gene: TRBD1; CDR3aa: CASSYEPGQVYGYTF; CDR3nt: TGTGCCAGCAGTTACGAACCGGGACAGGTCTATGGCTACACCTTC
j_gene: TRBJ1-5; abundance: many; v_gene: TRBV25-1; d_gene: NA; CDR3aa: CASSETNSWSNQPQHF; CDR3nt: TGTGCCAGCAGTGAAACGAACAGTTGGAGCAATCAGCCCCAGCATTTT
j_gene: TRBJ1-5; abundance: NA; v_gene: TRBV24-1; d_gene: NA; CDR3aa: CATTPLRGNYQPQHF; CDR3nt: TGTGCCACCACCCCCCTGAGAGGAAATTATCAGCCCCAGCATTTT
j_gene: TRBJ2-5; abundance: few; v_gene: TRBV6-2/TRBV6-3; d_gene: TRBD1; CDR3aa: CASSYSDRGVVETQYF; CDR3nt: TGTGCCAGCAGTTACTCGGACAGGGGAGTGGTGGAGACCCAGTACTTC
j_gene: TRBJ1-5; abundance: NA; v_gene: TRBV20-1; d_gene: NA; CDR3aa: CSATFRGNQPQHF; CDR3nt: TGCAGTGCTACGTTCAGGGGCAATCAGCCCCAGCATTTT
j_gene: TRBJ2-3; abundance: NA; v_gene: TRBV7-2; d_gene: TRBD2; CDR3aa: CASSLALAGGTDTQYF; CDR3nt: TGTGCCAGCAGCTTAGCACTAGCGGGGGGGACGGATACGCAGTATTTT
j_gene: TRBJ2-2; abundance: few; v_gene: TRBV6-6; d_gene: NA; CDR3aa: CASSYSAAGELFF; CDR3nt: TGTGCCAGCAGTTACTCGGCGGCCGGGGAGCTGTTTTTT
j_gene: TRBJ2-3; abundance: many; v_gene: TRBV7-3; d_gene: TRBD2; CDR3aa: CASSLQAGGTDTQYF; CDR3nt: TGTGCCAGCAGCTTACAAGCGGGGGGCACAGATACGCAGTATTTT
j_gene: TRBJ2-3; abundance: NA; v_gene: TRBV28; d_gene: NA; CDR3aa: CASSLRRLDYSGTDTQYF; CDR3nt: TGTGCCAGCAGTTTGCGACGACTCGATTATAGCGGAACAGATACGCAGTATTTT
j_gene: TRBJ2-1; abundance: NA; v_gene: TRBV4-3; d_gene: NA; CDR3aa: CASSQEAEGDSYNEQFF; CDR3nt: TGCGCCAGCAGCCAAGAAGCCGAAGGGGACTCCTACAATGAGCAGTTCTTC
j_gene: TRBJ2-6; abundance: NA; v_gene: TRBV6-2/TRBV6-3; d_gene: TRBD2; CDR3aa: CASSYRLPGGPSGANVLTF; CDR3nt: TGTGCCAGCAGTTACCGCCTCCCGGGGGGACCTTCTGGGGCCAACGTCCTGACTTTC
j_gene: TRBJ1-1; abundance: NA; v_gene: TRBV24-1; d_gene: NA; CDR3aa: CATTNSVNTEAFF; CDR3nt: TGTGCCACCACAAACTCGGTGAACACTGAAGCTTTCTTT
j_gene: TRBJ2-3; abundance: few; v_gene: TRBV6-5; d_gene: TRBD2; CDR3aa: CASSYRSGGVTDTQYF; CDR3nt: TGTGCCAGCAGTTATAGGAGCGGGGGGGTCACAGATACGCAGTATTTT
j_gene: TRBJ2-7; abundance: few; v_gene: TRBV5-1; d_gene: TRBD1; CDR3aa: CASSRDRGLYEQYF; CDR3nt: TGCGCCAGCAGCCGGGACAGGGGGCTCTACGAGCAGTACTTC
j_gene: TRBJ2-6; abundance: NA; v_gene: TRBV28; d_gene: NA; CDR3aa: CASSLPETGANVLTF; CDR3nt: TGTGCCAGCAGTTTGCCAGAAACTGGGGCCAACGTCCTGACTTTC
j_gene: TRBJ1-2; abundance: NA; v_gene: TRBV28; d_gene: NA; CDR3aa: CASRLYRGYTF; CDR3nt: TGTGCCAGCCGATTATATCGAGGCTACACCTTC
j_gene: TRBJ2-5; abundance: NA; v_gene: TRBV15; d_gene: NA; CDR3aa: CATRGRDSESQETQYF; CDR3nt: TGTGCCACCAGAGGGAGGGACAGCGAGAGTCAAGAGACCCAGTACTTC
j_gene: TRBJ1-1; abundance: NA; v_gene: TRBV28; d_gene: NA; CDR3aa: CASSRSDEAFF; CDR3nt: TGTGCCAGCAGCCGGTCGGATGAAGCTTTCTTT
j_gene: TRBJ2-4; abundance: few; v_gene: TRBV5-6; d_gene: NA; CDR3aa: CASSLSGVDIQYF; CDR3nt: TGTGCCAGCAGCTTGAGCGGAGTAGACATTCAGTACTTC
j_gene: TRBJ2-3; abundance: few; v_gene: TRBV29-1; d_gene: NA; CDR3aa: CSVTDRRGSTDTQYF; CDR3nt: TGCAGCGTAACAGACCGGCGTGGGAGCACAGATACGCAGTATTTT
j_gene: TRBJ1-1; abundance: NA; v_gene: TRBV10-1; d_gene: NA; CDR3aa: CASSAHPNTEAFF; CDR3nt: TGCGCCAGCAGTGCCCACCCGAACACTGAAGCTTTCTTT
j_gene: TRBJ1-1; abundance: few; v_gene: TRBV12-3/TRBV12-4; d_gene: NA; CDR3aa: CASSDQENTEAFF; CDR3nt: TGTGCCAGCAGTGACCAGGAGAACACTGAAGCTTTCTTT
j_gene: TRBJ2-7; abundance: NA; v_gene: TRBV10-1; d_gene: NA; CDR3aa: CASSDGTLGDEQYF; CDR3nt: TGCGCCAGCAGTGACGGGACACTAGGCGACGAGCAGTACTTC
j_gene: TRBJ1-6; abundance: few; v_gene: TRBV7-6; d_gene: NA; CDR3aa: CASSLGNSGSPLHF; CDR3nt: TGTGCCAGCAGCTTAGGGAATTCGGGTTCACCCCTCCACTTT
j_gene: TRBJ2-3; abundance: NA; v_gene: TRBV20-1; d_gene: TRBD2; CDR3aa: CSASHRSGGGDTQYF; CDR3nt: TGCAGTGCCTCCCACCGGAGCGGGGGAGGGGATACGCAGTATTTT
j_gene: TRBJ2-5; abundance: many; v_gene: TRBV12-3/TRBV12-4; d_gene: NA; CDR3aa: CASSLGLAGAGETQYF; CDR3nt: TGTGCCAGCAGTTTAGGGCTCGCGGGGGCGGGAGAGACCCAGTACTTC
j_gene: TRBJ1-1; abundance: once; v_gene: TRBV7-2; d_gene: NA; CDR3aa: CASSLWAQTEAFF; CDR3nt: TGTGCCAGCAGCTTGTGGGCCCAAACTGAAGCTTTCTTT
j_gene: TRBJ2-3; abundance: few; v_gene: TRBV4-1; d_gene: NA; CDR3aa: CASSQGVPQSDTQYF; CDR3nt: TGCGCCAGCAGCCAAGGAGTTCCCCAGTCAGATACGCAGTATTTT
j_gene: TRBJ2-5; abundance: NA; v_gene: TRBV7-9; d_gene: NA; CDR3aa: CASSLFGGAQTQYF; CDR3nt: TGTGCCAGCAGCTTATTTGGGGGTGCGCAGACCCAGTACTTC
j_gene: TRBJ1-5; abundance: few; v_gene: TRBV6-6; d_gene: NA; CDR3aa: CASSYRSGFSNQPQHF; CDR3nt: TGTGCCAGCAGTTACAGGTCGGGGTTTAGCAATCAGCCCCAGCATTTT
j_gene: TRBJ1-1; abundance: NA; v_gene: TRBV14; d_gene: NA; CDR3aa: CASSQVSRRNTEAFF; CDR3nt: TGTGCCAGCAGCCAAGTCTCACGAAGGAACACTGAAGCTTTCTTT
j_gene: TRBJ1-1; abundance: few; v_gene: TRBV6-1; d_gene: NA; CDR3aa: CASSGKVPEAFF; CDR3nt: TGTGCCAGCAGTGGGAAGGTACCTGAAGCTTTCTTT
j_gene: TRBJ1-1; abundance: few; v_gene: TRBV12-3/TRBV12-4; d_gene: NA; CDR3aa: CASSDTGITEAFF; CDR3nt: TGTGCCAGCAGTGACACAGGAATTACTGAAGCTTTCTTT
j_gene: TRBJ2-3; abundance: NA; v_gene: TRBV20-1; d_gene: TRBD1; CDR3aa: CSARDGTGTDTQYF; CDR3nt: TGCAGTGCTAGAGACGGGACAGGCACAGATACGCAGTATTTT
j_gene: TRBJ2-1; abundance: many; v_gene: TRBV3-1; d_gene: NA; CDR3aa: CASSPRYNEQFF; CDR3nt: TGTGCCAGCAGCCCGCGCTACAATGAGCAGTTCTTC
j_gene: TRBJ2-1; abundance: NA; v_gene: TRBV6-1; d_gene: NA; CDR3aa: CASSEGVGIYNEQFF; CDR3nt: TGTGCCAGCAGTGAAGGAGTCGGGATCTACAATGAGCAGTTCTTC
j_gene: TRBJ2-7; abundance: many; v_gene: TRBV5-6; d_gene: NA; CDR3aa: CASSLASSYEQYF; CDR3nt: TGTGCCAGCAGCTTGGCCAGCTCCTACGAGCAGTACTTC
j_gene: TRBJ1-2; abundance: NA; v_gene: TRBV6-1; d_gene: NA; CDR3aa: CASSPVATGYGYTF; CDR3nt: TGTGCCAGCAGTCCAGTGGCGACCGGCTATGGCTACACCTTC
j_gene: TRBJ1-2; abundance: NA; v_gene: TRBV5-1; d_gene: NA; CDR3aa: CASSLEAALGIGYTF; CDR3nt: TGCGCCAGCAGCTTGGAGGCGGCCTTAGGGATAGGATACACCTTC
j_gene: TRBJ2-3; abundance: NA; v_gene: TRBV12-3/TRBV12-4; d_gene: TRBD1; CDR3aa: CASSGDRGLGDTQYF; CDR3nt: TGTGCCAGCAGTGGGGACAGGGGGCTGGGGGATACGCAGTATTTT
j_gene: TRBJ1-2; abundance: NA; v_gene: TRBV6-5; d_gene: NA; CDR3aa: CASSYSRTHYGYTF; CDR3nt: TGTGCCAGCAGTTACTCTAGGACACACTATGGCTACACCTTC
j_gene: TRBJ1-2; abundance: once; v_gene: TRBV19; d_gene: NA; CDR3aa: CASRQGFNYGYTF; CDR3nt: TGTGCCAGTAGACAGGGATTCAACTATGGCTACACCTTC
j_gene: TRBJ2-3; abundance: NA; v_gene: TRBV6-6; d_gene: NA; CDR3aa: CASRYHGTDTQYF; CDR3nt: TGTGCCAGCAGGTACCACGGGACAGATACGCAGTATTTT
j_gene: TRBJ1-1; abundance: NA; v_gene: TRBV29-1; d_gene: NA; CDR3aa: CSVFSMNTEAFF; CDR3nt: TGCAGCGTTTTCTCTATGAACACTGAAGCTTTCTTT
j_gene: TRBJ2-7; abundance: NA; v_gene: TRBV4-2; d_gene: TRBD2; CDR3aa: CASSQDLPGRGAYEQYF; CDR3nt: TGTGCCAGCAGCCAAGATCTCCCTGGGCGGGGGGCCTACGAGCAGTACTTC
j_gene: TRBJ2-2; abundance: NA; v_gene: TRBV4-3; d_gene: TRBD2; CDR3aa: CASSPGLAGLVTGELFF; CDR3nt: TGCGCCAGCAGCCCCGGACTAGCGGGACTTGTAACCGGGGAGCTGTTTTTT
j_gene: TRBJ1-5; abundance: NA; v_gene: TRBV6-2/TRBV6-3; d_gene: NA; CDR3aa: CASSYGDRQPQHF; CDR3nt: TGTGCCAGCAGTTATGGAGATCGGCAGCCCCAGCATTTT
j_gene: TRBJ2-5; abundance: NA; v_gene: TRBV7-9; d_gene: NA; CDR3aa: CASSHPPGRMIETQYF; CDR3nt: TGTGCCAGCAGCCATCCACCGGGACGGATGATCGAGACCCAGTACTTC
j_gene: TRBJ2-7; abundance: many; v_gene: TRBV2; d_gene: TRBD1; CDR3aa: CASSRDREDEQYF; CDR3nt: TGTGCCAGCAGTCGGGACAGGGAAGACGAGCAGTACTTC
j_gene: TRBJ2-7; abundance: few; v_gene: TRBV7-2; d_gene: TRBD2; CDR3aa: CASSLGLAGNYEQYF; CDR3nt: TGTGCCAGCAGCTTGGGACTAGCGGGGAACTACGAGCAGTACTTC
j_gene: TRBJ2-5; abundance: NA; v_gene: TRBV6-5; d_gene: TRBD2; CDR3aa: CASREAGGPETQYF; CDR3nt: TGTGCCAGCAGAGAAGCGGGGGGGCCGGAGACCCAGTACTTC
j_gene: TRBJ2-5; abundance: few; v_gene: TRBV5-1; d_gene: NA; CDR3aa: CASSDGGGLQETQYF; CDR3nt: TGCGCCAGCAGCGATGGAGGGGGGCTCCAAGAGACCCAGTACTTC
j_gene: TRBJ2-4; abundance: NA; v_gene: TRBV29-1; d_gene: TRBD1; CDR3aa: CSVVGLRGQVVKNIQYF; CDR3nt: TGCAGCGTTGTCGGGCTTAGGGGGCAGGTGGTCAAAAACATTCAGTACTTC
j_gene: TRBJ1-1; abundance: NA; v_gene: TRBV5-4; d_gene: NA; CDR3aa: CASSSAGGNTEAFF; CDR3nt: TGTGCCAGCAGCTCGGCGGGGGGGAACACTGAAGCTTTCTTT